This entry lists 21 T cell receptor beta chains sequenced from one sample in a study of human T cells and chemical hapten exposure (dated by TCRdb to the early 2020s). Explained via the paper, the time point label denotes: patch test 2, 6 weeks after DPC sensitization. Reading the label with the study, this specimen's treatment or condition is: therapeutic diphenylcyclopropenone sensitization with weekly scalp DPC. Library prep was done by RACE. The instrument given in TCRdb is NextSeq 500. TCRdb passed the public sequencing reads through fastp at Q25 and MiXCR, retaining productive beta sequences. Rows are combined by CDR3 protein, so each entry shows the most common genes and DNA. The sample contains some 42,000 distinct CDR3 sequences, approximately 9% of them found a single time. 15% of the sample comes from the top ten. The specimen was whole blood, collected in connection with sensitization to the hapten diphenylcyclopropenone (DPC). The source of these receptors is a woman between 40 and 50 years old with alopecia areata. Some clones in this sample may be carry-over from other donors' samples.

This clonotype was recorded a few times. The chain links TRBV29-1 to TRBJ2-2; D unresolved. CDR3 length: 12 residues. V was cut by 6 bases and J by 6 bases, with 11 bases left in between. Germline V gene data show CDR1 as SQVTM and CDR2 as ANQGSEA. CDR3 DNA: TGCAGCGTGGATGGCGGCGCCGGGGAGCTGTTTTTT. It translates to CSVDGGAGELFF.

This clonotype came up many times. V and J are TRBV7-9 and TRBJ2-5; D possibly corresponds to TRBD1 (5 bases). Per the germline V gene, CDR1 is SEHNR and CDR2 is FQNEAQ (reference sequence). V was trimmed by 5 bases and J by 0 bases, leaving 10 bases between them. The CDR3 extends over 14 amino acids. CDR3 sequence: CASSEDSYQETQYF. In DNA, the CDR3 is TGTGCCAGCAGCGAAGACAGCTACCAAGAGACCCAGTACTTC. The complete variable domain, with remaining parts taken from reference TRBV7-9 and TRBJ2-5, reads DTGVSQNPRHKITKRGQNVTFRCDPISEHNRLYWYRQTLGQGPEFLTYFQNEAQLEKSRLLSDRFSAERPKGSFSTLEIQRTEQGDSAMYLCASSEDSYQETQYFGPGTRLLVL.

This clonotype was detected ten times or more. The CDR3 sequence: CASSARGMMNTEAFF. The CDR3 DNA is TGTGCCAGCAGCGCTAGGGGGATGATGAACACTGAAGCTTTCTTT. The chain combines TRBV13 with TRBJ1-1; D perhaps matches TRBD1 (6 bases). This CDR3 comprises 15 residues. The germline CDR1 and CDR2 sequences are PRHDT and FYEKMQ (reference sequence). Trimming shortened V by 5 bases and J by 0 bases, and 13 bases separated the two germline ends.

This chain links TRBV7-3 with TRBJ2-5; D tentatively reads TRBD1 or TRBD2 (5 bases each). The CDR3 is 14 residues long. CDR1 SGHTA and CDR2 FQGTGA come from the germline V gene. The V and J ends lost 5 bases and 5 bases respectively, with 15 bases between them. CDR3 loop: CASSPLGARETQYF. The CDR3 bases are TGTGCCAGCAGCCCACTCGGGGCTCGGGAGACCCAGTACTTC.

This clonotype was detected ten times or more. The chain recombines TRBV4-1 with TRBJ2-3; 8 nucleotides agree with TRBD2. Trimming removed 6 bases from V and 1 base from J; junction bases left unmatched: 15. This CDR3 has 18 amino acids. Germline values: CDR1 MGHRA, CDR2 YSYEKL. The CDR3 protein is CASRSSGGPSGGTDTQYF. For the CDR3, the DNA is TGCGCCAGCAGGTCGAGCGGGGGCCCCTCGGGTGGCACAGATACGCAGTATTTT.

This clonotype was detected only a few times. The chain couples TRBV20-1 to TRBJ2-3; D is ambiguous. Germline V gene sequence: CDR1 DFQATT, CDR2 SNEGSKA (reference sequence). The germline V and J ends were trimmed by 3 bases and 0 bases, with 4 bases remaining between them. This CDR3 has 12 residues. The CDR3 loop is CSASGSTDTQYF. CDR3 nucleotide sequence: TGCAGTGCTAGTGGGAGCACAGATACGCAGTATTTT.

This clonotype was detected ten times or more. This chain joins TRBV5-4 and TRBJ2-3, with 11 bases matching TRBD2. The CDR3 runs 16 residues. The germline gives CDR1 SGHNT, CDR2 YYREEE (reference sequence). V gave up 4 bases and J gave up 2 bases; unmatched junction bases: 6. The CDR3 nucleotides are TGTGCCAGCAGCAAAGGACTAGCGGGCGCCACAGATACGCAGTATTTT. This codes for CASSKGLAGATDTQYF. The full variable domain, rest sourced from reference TRBV5-4 and TRBJ2-3, is ETGVTQSPTHLIKTRGQQVTLRCSSQSGHNTVSWYQQALGQGPQFIFQYYREEENGRGNFPPRFSGLQFPNYSSELNVNALELDDSALYLCASSKGLAGATDTQYFGPGTRLTVL.

This clonotype has ten or more counts. The chain is built from TRBV6-6 and TRBJ2-7; perhaps D is TRBD1 or TRBD2 (5 bases each). The CDR3 covers 15 residues. V lost 1 base and J lost 0, with 10 bases in between. Looked up from germline, CDR1 is MNHNY and CDR2 is SVGAGI (reference sequence). The CDR3 is CASSYYPGTSYEQYF. Here the CDR3 DNA reads TGTGCCAGCAGTTACTATCCAGGGACCTCCTACGAGCAGTACTTC.

This clonotype has at least ten counts. This chain joins TRBV7-2 and TRBJ1-5; the D gene is possibly TRBD1 (6 bases). V lost 1 base to trimming and J lost 0 bases, with 13 bases between them. This CDR3 has 17 amino acids. Germline CDR1 reads SGHTA; CDR2 reads FQGNSA. CDR3: CASSLGTGSYSNQPQHF. CDR3 in DNA: TGTGCCAGCAGCTTAGGTACAGGGTCATATAGCAATCAGCCCCAGCATTTT.

Ten or more counts support this clonotype. DNA for the CDR3: TGTGCCAGCAGTTTGCGTTCGGGTTTGGGTCAGGCACGAACCGGGGAGCTGTTTTTT. Protein: CASSLRSGLGQARTGELFF. The chain links TRBV12-3 or TRBV12-4 to TRBJ2-2; D is undetermined. V gave up 3 bases and J gave up 5 bases, with 25 bases separating them. This CDR3 is 19 amino acids long.

There are a few counts of this clonotype. V is TRBV6-2 or TRBV6-3 and J is TRBJ2-2; D unresolved. From germline, CDR1 is MNHEY and CDR2 SVGEGT. The CDR3 sequence is 12 residues long. Trimming cost V 1 base and J 4 bases, with 1 base left between them. The CDR3 nucleotides are TGTGCCAGCAGTTACTTCACCGGGGAGCTGTTTTTT. Protein sequence: CASSYFTGELFF.

This clonotype was picked up many times. The chain joins TRBV19 to TRBJ2-1, with 9 bases matching TRBD2. The CDR3 consists of 17 residues. Germline lookup yields CDR1 LNHDA and CDR2 SQIVND (reference sequence). The junction had 8 bases not matched to a gene; V was cut back by 1 base and J by 4 bases. The CDR3 protein is CASSIGGAGGFYNEQFF. Here the CDR3 DNA reads TGTGCCAGTAGTATAGGAGGAGCGGGGGGATTTTACAATGAGCAGTTCTTC.

This clonotype occurred many times. The CDR3 DNA follows: TGTGCCAGCAGCCAAGCTGGACACGAGCAGTACTTC. It yields the protein CASSQAGHEQYF. The rearrangement joins TRBV3-1 to TRBJ2-7; unclear D gene. Trimming removed 1 base at V and 5 bases at J, with 6 bases between. The CDR3 has 12 residues. Germline CDR1 reads LGHDT; CDR2 reads YNNKEL (reference sequence).

This clonotype was seen ten or more times. This chain uses TRBV7-6 with TRBJ2-1; 10 nucleotides agree with TRBD2. From germline, CDR1 is SGHVS and CDR2 FNYEAQ. This CDR3 is built from 15 residues. V lost 4 bases to trimming and J lost 7 bases; unmatched junction nucleotides: 7. The DNA of the CDR3 is TGTGCCAGCAGCTCGACGCCTAGCGGGGGTAATGAGCAGTTCTTC. It encodes CASSSTPSGGNEQFF.

This sequence joins TRBV19 and TRBJ1-1; a weak D match, TRBD1 (5 bases). This CDR3 is built from 15 residues. V was cut by 6 bases and J by 1 base, with 15 bases left in between. The germline CDR1 and CDR2 sequences are LNHDA and SQIVND (reference sequence). CDR3 residues: CASSTRRVRNTEAFF. The DNA of the CDR3 is TGTGCCAGTAGCACCCGCAGGGTACGGAACACTGAAGCTTTCTTT.

This clonotype was seen ten or more times. The rearrangement links TRBV29-1 to TRBJ2-1; no clear D. The CDR3 totals 14 residues. The germline V gene encodes CDR1 SQVTM and CDR2 ANQGSEA. The germline V and J ends were trimmed by 0 bases and 5 bases, with 11 bases remaining between them. CDR3 nucleotides: TGCAGCGTTGAAGACCCTCCAGAAAACAATGAGCAGTTCTTC. This sequence encodes CSVEDPPENNEQFF.

Many counts were recorded for this clonotype. The chain recombines TRBV27 with TRBJ1-1; D remains ambiguous. The ends were cut back, 3 bases at V and 0 bases at J, with 8 bases in the middle. This CDR3 spans 14 amino acids. Germline CDR1 MNHEY, CDR2 SMNVEV (reference sequence). The CDR3 here is CASSFSRLNTEAFF. The CDR3 nucleotides read TGTGCCAGCAGTTTTTCCAGATTGAACACTGAAGCTTTCTTT.

The rearrangement uses TRBV4-1 and TRBJ1-5; 8 bases are shared with TRBD1. Germline V gene data show CDR1 as MGHRA and CDR2 as YSYEKL. The CDR3 covers 17 residues. V lost 3 bases and J lost 4; bases outside the gene matches: 11. CDR3 coding DNA: TGCGCCAGCAGCCATGCCCTAGACAGGGGTTGGAATCAGCCCCAGCATTTT. Amino acid sequence: CASSHALDRGWNQPQHF.

This clonotype was detected ten times or more. V and J are TRBV7-2 and TRBJ2-1; 9 nucleotides match TRBD2. Germline trimming cut 4 bases from V and 1 base from J; bases unmatched to any gene: 8. Germline CDR1 SGHTA, CDR2 FQGNSA. This CDR3 contains 17 residues. Written as DNA, the CDR3 is TGTGCCAGCAGCTCATCCCCAGCGGGGGGTTCCTACAATGAGCAGTTCTTC. This encodes CASSSSPAGGSYNEQFF.

This clonotype showed up many times. The chain carries TRBV20-1 and TRBJ2-3; TRBD2 agrees at 9 bases. CDR3 length equals 16 residues. Germline assignment: CDR1 DFQATT and CDR2 SNEGSKA (reference sequence). V was clipped by 0 bases and J by 0 bases; unmatched bases: 4. CDR3 protein: CSARDLGLASTDTQYF. CDR3 DNA sequence: TGCAGTGCTAGAGACCTGGGACTAGCTAGCACAGATACGCAGTATTTT.

This clonotype appeared many times. The CDR3 sequence: CASSQLGRAEAFF. CDR3 coding DNA: TGCGCCAGCAGCCAACTGGGGCGCGCTGAAGCTTTCTTT. The chain couples TRBV4-1 to TRBJ1-1, with D perhaps TRBD1 (5 bases). With 2 bases removed from V and 6 bases from J, the gap between germline ends came to 10 bases. CDR3 length equals 13 residues. Per germline, CDR1 MGHRA and CDR2 YSYEKL.